This T cell receptor (beta chain) was profiled in a study of T-cell memory formation after mild COVID-19. About the research overall: Largely donor-specific sequence clusters came from two donors.

This clonotype was found a few times. Its antigen is as yet unknown. Findings and caveats of the study: Contracting CD4+ clones sat mainly in CM and EM; CD8+ in EMRA.

5'RACE with constant-segment primers built TCRalpha and TCRbeta cDNA libraries with UMIs. TCRdb re-called the 5' RACE reads with MiXCR, one entry per CDR3 protein. Of hundreds of thousands of distinct CDR3 sequences listed, 20% are singletons. The material sequenced was PBMCs or a T cell subset sorted from them (not recorded which). This TCR came from an adult woman who had mild COVID-19 (a few samples of this study predate the infection). Cell type and time point are not known.

CDR3: CATSDLEGAKLFF. In DNA, the CDR3 is TGTGCCACCAGTGATTTGGAGGGCGCAAAACTGTTTTTT. The chain recombines TRBV24-1 with TRBJ1-4, with no clear D. V was trimmed by 0 bases and J by 10 bases, leaving 8 bases between them. Germline CDR1 reads KGHDR; CDR2 reads SFDVKD. The CDR3 extends over 13 amino acids.